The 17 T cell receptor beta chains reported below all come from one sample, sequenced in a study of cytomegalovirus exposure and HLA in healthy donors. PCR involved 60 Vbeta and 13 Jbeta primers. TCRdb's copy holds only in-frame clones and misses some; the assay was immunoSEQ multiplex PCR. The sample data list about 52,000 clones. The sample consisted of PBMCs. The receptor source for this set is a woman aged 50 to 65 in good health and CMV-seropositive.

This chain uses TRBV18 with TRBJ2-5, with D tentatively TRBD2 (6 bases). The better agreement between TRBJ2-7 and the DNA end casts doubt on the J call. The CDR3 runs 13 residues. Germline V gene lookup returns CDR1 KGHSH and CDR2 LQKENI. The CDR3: CASSLPGEYEQYF. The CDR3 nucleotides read TGTGCCAGCTCACTTCCGGGAGAGTACGAGCAGTACTTC.

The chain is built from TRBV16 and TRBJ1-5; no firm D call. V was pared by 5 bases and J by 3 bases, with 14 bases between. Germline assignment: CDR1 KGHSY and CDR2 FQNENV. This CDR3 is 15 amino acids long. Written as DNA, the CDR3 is TGTGCCAGCAGCTCCCGGGGAGGGAACAATCAGCCCCAGCATTTT. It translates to CASSSRGGNNQPQHF.

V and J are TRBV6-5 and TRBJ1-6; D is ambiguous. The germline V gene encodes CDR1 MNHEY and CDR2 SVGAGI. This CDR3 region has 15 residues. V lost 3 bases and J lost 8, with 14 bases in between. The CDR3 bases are TGTGCCAGCAGTTATGACCTCCGTGGGCATTCACCCCTCCACTTT. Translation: CASSYDLRGHSPLHF.

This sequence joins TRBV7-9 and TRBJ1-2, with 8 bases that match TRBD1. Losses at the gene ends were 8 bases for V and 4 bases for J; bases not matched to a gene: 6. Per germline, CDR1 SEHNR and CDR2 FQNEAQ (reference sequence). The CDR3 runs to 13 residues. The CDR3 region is CASVQGVGYGYTF. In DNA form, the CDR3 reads TGTGCCAGCGTACAGGGGGTTGGCTATGGCTACACCTTC.

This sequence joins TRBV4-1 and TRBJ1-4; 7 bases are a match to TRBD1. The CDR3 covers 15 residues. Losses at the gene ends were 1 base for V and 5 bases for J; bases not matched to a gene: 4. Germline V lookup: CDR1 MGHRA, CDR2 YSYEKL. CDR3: CASSQAGTVNEKLFF. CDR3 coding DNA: TGCGCCAGCAGCCAAGCCGGGACAGTGAATGAAAAACTGTTTTTT.

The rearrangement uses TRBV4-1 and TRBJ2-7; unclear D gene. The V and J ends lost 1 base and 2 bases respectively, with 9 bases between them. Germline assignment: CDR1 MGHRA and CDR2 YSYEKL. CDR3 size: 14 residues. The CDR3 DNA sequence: TGCGCCAGCAGCCAAGGATTTAGTCCCTACGAGCAGTACTTC. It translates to CASSQGFSPYEQYF.

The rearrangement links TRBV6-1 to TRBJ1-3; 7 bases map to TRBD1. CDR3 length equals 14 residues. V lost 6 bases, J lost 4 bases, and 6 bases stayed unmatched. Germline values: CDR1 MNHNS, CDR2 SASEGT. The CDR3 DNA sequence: TGTGCCAGCAGCCCACAGGGGCGAGGAAACACCATATATTTT. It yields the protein CASSPQGRGNTIYF.

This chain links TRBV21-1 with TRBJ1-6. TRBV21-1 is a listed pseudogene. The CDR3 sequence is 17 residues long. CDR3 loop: CASSKVYWSSYNSPLHF. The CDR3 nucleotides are TGTGCCAGCAGCAAAGTCTACTGGAGCTCCTATAATTCACCCCTCCACTTT.

The CDR3 nucleotides are TGTGCCAGCAGCGGTGGACTAGCGGTGAACTGGGGCACCGGGGAGCTGTTTTTT. Translation: CASSGGLAVNWGTGELFF. The gene calls are TRBV9 and TRBJ2-2; the match to TRBD2 covers 10 bases. Germline-derived CDR1 and CDR2 are SGDLS and YYNGEE. V lost 3 bases, J lost 4 bases, and 12 bases stayed unmatched. This CDR3 is 18 amino acids long.

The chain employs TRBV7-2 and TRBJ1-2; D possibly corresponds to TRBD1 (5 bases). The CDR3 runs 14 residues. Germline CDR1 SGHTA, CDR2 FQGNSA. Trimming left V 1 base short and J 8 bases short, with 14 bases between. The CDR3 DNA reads TGTGCCAGCAGCTTAGGTGCTGGGGCTAGGGGCTACACCTTC. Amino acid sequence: CASSLGAGARGYTF.

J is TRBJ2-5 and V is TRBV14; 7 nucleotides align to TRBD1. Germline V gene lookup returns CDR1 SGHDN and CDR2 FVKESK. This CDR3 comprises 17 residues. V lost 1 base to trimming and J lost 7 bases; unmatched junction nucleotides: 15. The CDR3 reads CASSQGVSGTAKGTQYF. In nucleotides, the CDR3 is TGTGCCAGCAGCCAAGGGGTTTCTGGGACAGCCAAGGGGACCCAGTACTTC.

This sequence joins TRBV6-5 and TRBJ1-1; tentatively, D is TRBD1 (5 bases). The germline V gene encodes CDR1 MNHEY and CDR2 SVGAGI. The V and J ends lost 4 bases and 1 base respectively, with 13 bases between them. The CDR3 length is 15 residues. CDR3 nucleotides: TGTGCCAGCAGTTTCAACAGGTTGGGGAACACTGAAGCTTTCTTT. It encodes CASSFNRLGNTEAFF.

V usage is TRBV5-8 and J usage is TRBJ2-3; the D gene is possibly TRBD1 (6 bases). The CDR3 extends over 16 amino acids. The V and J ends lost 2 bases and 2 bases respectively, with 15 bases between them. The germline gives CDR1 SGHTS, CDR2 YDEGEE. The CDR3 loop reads CASSFGQGTSTDTQYF. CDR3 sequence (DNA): TGTGCCAGCAGCTTTGGGCAGGGGACCTCCACAGATACGCAGTATTTT.

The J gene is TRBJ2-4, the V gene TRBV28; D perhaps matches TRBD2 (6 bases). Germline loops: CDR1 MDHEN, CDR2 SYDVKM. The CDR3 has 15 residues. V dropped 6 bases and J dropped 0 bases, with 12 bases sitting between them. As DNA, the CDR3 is TGTGCCAGCAGACCCGAGGGACTAGCCAAAAACATTCAGTACTTC. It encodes CASRPEGLAKNIQYF.

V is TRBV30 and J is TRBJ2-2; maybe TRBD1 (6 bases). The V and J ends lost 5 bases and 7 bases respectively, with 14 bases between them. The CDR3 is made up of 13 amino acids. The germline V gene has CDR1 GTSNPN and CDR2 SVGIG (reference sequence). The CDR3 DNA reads TGTGCCTGGGGGGGCAGGCGGAACGGGGAGCTGTTTTTT. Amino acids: CAWGGRRNGELFF.

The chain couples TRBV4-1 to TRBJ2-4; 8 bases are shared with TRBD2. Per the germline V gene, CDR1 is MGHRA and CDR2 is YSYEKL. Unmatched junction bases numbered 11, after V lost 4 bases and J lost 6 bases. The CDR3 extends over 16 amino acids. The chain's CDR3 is CASSPPPSGGGNIQYF. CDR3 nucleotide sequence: TGCGCCAGCAGCCCTCCTCCTTCGGGAGGGGGAAACATTCAGTACTTC.

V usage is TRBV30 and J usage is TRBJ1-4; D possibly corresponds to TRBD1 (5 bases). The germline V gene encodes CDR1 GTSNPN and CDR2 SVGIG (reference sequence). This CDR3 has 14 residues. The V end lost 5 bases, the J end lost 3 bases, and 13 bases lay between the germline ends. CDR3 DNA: TGTGCCTGGGACACAGGCTCGGCTAATGAAAAACTGTTTTTT. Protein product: CAWDTGSANEKLFF.